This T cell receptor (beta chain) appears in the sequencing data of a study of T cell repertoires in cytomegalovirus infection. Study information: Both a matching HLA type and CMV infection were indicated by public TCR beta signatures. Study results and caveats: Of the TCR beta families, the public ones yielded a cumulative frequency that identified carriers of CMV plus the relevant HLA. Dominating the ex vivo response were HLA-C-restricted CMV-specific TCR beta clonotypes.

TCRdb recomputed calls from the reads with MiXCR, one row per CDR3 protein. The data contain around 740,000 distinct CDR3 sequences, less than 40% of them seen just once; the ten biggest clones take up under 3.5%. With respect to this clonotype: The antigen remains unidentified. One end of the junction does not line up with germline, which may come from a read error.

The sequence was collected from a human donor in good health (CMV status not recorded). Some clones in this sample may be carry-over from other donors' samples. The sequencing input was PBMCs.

The CDR3 DNA reads TGTGCTAGCAGTCCCCCGCATAATTCACCCCTCCACTTT. As protein: CASSPPHNSPLHF. The chain links TRBV27 to TRBJ1-6; D is unresolved. The CDR3 is 13 residues long. Germline values: CDR1 MNHEY, CDR2 SMNVEV (reference sequence).